These 31 T cell receptor beta chains originate from one sample sequenced in a study of blood T cells in healthy people across ages (dated by TCRdb to 2013 to 2016). The library was prepared using 5' RACE. The instrument given in TCRdb is Illumina HiSeq 2500. A second 7 to 11 cycle PCR used a sample-barcoded 5' primer and a J-beta primer mix. TCRdb applied fastp at Q25 and MiXCR to the public reads, then kept only in-frame beta chains. Here each entry gathers all rows of one CDR3 protein and keeps the most common genes and DNA. For this sample the table gives 1.5 million or so distinct CDR3 sequences, of which about 45% were detected only once. The ten largest account for about 4% of the sample. Input material: blood. The receptor set was obtained from a woman aged 18-30 years in good health.

This clonotype appeared a single time. The V and J genes are TRBV27 and TRBJ2-1; D is uncertain. Per the germline V gene, CDR1 is MNHEY and CDR2 is SMNVEV (reference sequence). Trimming removed 6 bases at V and 8 bases at J, with 11 bases between. The CDR3 has 12 amino acids. For the CDR3, the DNA is TGTGCCAGCAGCTCCACCTGGGATGAGCAGTTCTTC. This gives the protein CASSSTWDEQFF.

This chain uses TRBV24-1 with TRBJ2-7, with 7 bases matching TRBD2. The CDR3 covers 14 residues. V shed 0 bases, J shed 6 bases, and the junction held 4 bases outside the gene matches. Germline CDR1 and CDR2: KGHDR and SFDVKD. The chain's CDR3 is CATSDLNSGGEQYF. The DNA of the CDR3 is TGTGCCACCAGTGATTTGAACTCGGGGGGCGAGCAGTACTTC.

This clonotype was observed a few times. The chain has TRBV12-3 or TRBV12-4 and TRBJ2-4; no definite D call. The CDR3 is 13 amino acids. V was trimmed by 3 bases and J by 8 bases, leaving 11 bases between them. CDR3 loop: CASSFQVWDIQYF. The CDR3 nucleotides are TGTGCCAGCAGTTTCCAGGTGTGGGACATTCAGTACTTC.

This clonotype is a singleton in its sample. The rearrangement links TRBV10-3 to TRBJ1-1; TRBD1 might be the D (6 bases). This CDR3 comprises 15 residues. From germline, CDR1 is ENHRY and CDR2 SYGVKD. The V gene lost 6 bases and the J gene lost 5 bases, with 19 bases spanning the gap. The CDR3: CAISTGTTTGTEAFF. The DNA for the CDR3 is TGTGCCATCAGCACCGGGACAACAACGGGGACTGAAGCTTTCTTT.

This chain uses TRBV11-2 with TRBJ2-1; D gene uncertain. V was trimmed by 0 bases and J by 2 bases, leaving 5 bases between them. In germline, CDR1 is SGHAT, CDR2 FQNNGV. The CDR3 totals 14 residues. The CDR3 spells CASSLEAAYNEQFF. For the CDR3, the DNA is TGTGCCAGCAGCTTAGAAGCCGCCTACAATGAGCAGTTCTTC.

CDR3 nucleotide sequence: TGTGCCAGCAGCTCGAAAGGAGCCCTAGCCAAAAACATTCAGTACTTC. Its protein is CASSSKGALAKNIQYF. This chain links TRBV7-2 with TRBJ2-4; D not certain. The V end lost 4 bases, the J end lost 0 bases, and 13 bases lay between the germline ends. Germline lookup yields CDR1 SGHTA and CDR2 FQGNSA. This CDR3 has 16 residues.

Note on this clonotype: A junction boundary mismatches the germline segment, possibly from a read error. The chain links TRBV28 to TRBJ1-2; D is unclear. The length of the CDR3 is 12 residues. Looked up from germline, CDR1 is MDHEN and CDR2 is SYDVKM. This CDR3 reads CASSSYSYGYIF. CDR3 sequence (DNA): TGTGCCAGCAGTTCCTACAGCTATGGCTACATCTTC.

This clonotype was picked up a small number of times. The chain recombines TRBV6-1 with TRBJ2-3, with D unresolved. CDR1 and CDR2 (germline): MNHNS, SASEGT. The CDR3 runs 14 residues. V was clipped by 4 bases and J by 6 bases, with 14 bases between them. In DNA form, the CDR3 reads TGTGCCAGCAGTGGGGCTTTGGGATACGATACGCAGTATTTT. It is translated as CASSGALGYDTQYF.

Note on this clonotype: Relative to the germline gene, one junction end is altered; a read error may explain this. The CDR3 coding sequence is TGTGCTAGCAGTTTCGAAACCAGCGGCACCGGGGAGCTGTTTTTT. It is translated as CASSFETSGTGELFF. V gene TRBV28 combines with J gene TRBJ2-2; the D gene is possibly TRBD2 (5 bases). Germline CDR1 and CDR2: MDHEN and SYDVKM. This CDR3 is 15 amino acids long.

This chain links TRBV11-2 with TRBJ2-3, with D maybe TRBD1 (5 bases). The CDR3 totals 15 residues. V was shortened by 6 bases and J by 1 base, with 14 bases between the two germline ends. The germline CDR1 and CDR2 sequences are SGHAT and FQNNGV. The CDR3 DNA is TGTGCCAGCAGAAGGTGGGGCGGACGCACAGATACGCAGTATTTT. This translates into CASRRWGGRTDTQYF.

This clonotype has only a few counts. The genes are TRBV28 and TRBJ2-3, with 7 bases matching TRBD2. CDR1 MDHEN and CDR2 SYDVKM come from the germline V gene. This CDR3 is 15 amino acids long. V was clipped by 0 bases and J by 4 bases; unmatched bases: 4. The CDR3 loop reads CASSLWGGYADTQYF. In DNA form, the CDR3 reads TGTGCCAGCAGTTTATGGGGGGGGTACGCAGATACGCAGTATTTT.

Concerning this clonotype itself: The germline gene is not matched at one end of the junction; a read error may be the cause. V usage is TRBV7-9 and J usage is TRBJ1-1; D is unclear. CDR1 and CDR2 (germline): SEHNR, FQNEAQ (reference sequence). There are 14 residues in the CDR3. The DNA of the CDR3 is TGTGCCACCAGCAATGGACCGGGTAAGACTGAAGCTTTCTTT. Protein: CATSNGPGKTEAFF.

This chain connects TRBV11-2 to TRBJ2-2; TRBD1 agrees at 7 bases. The CDR3 extends over 15 amino acids. In germline, CDR1 is SGHAT, CDR2 FQNNGV. Trimming cost V 5 bases and J 5 bases; bases outside gene matches: 8. CDR3: CASSNDRARTGELFF. The CDR3 nucleotides read TGTGCCAGCAGCAATGACAGGGCGAGGACCGGGGAGCTGTTTTTT.

This clonotype was picked up many times. This rearrangement joins TRBV9 to TRBJ2-1, with D possibly TRBD1 on 5 matching bases. Germline values: CDR1 SGDLS, CDR2 YYNGEE. Trimming pared 3 bases from V and 4 bases from J, leaving 8 bases between. The CDR3 length is 13 residues. The CDR3 loop reads CASSEDSYNEQFF. The CDR3 bases are TGTGCCAGCAGCGAAGACAGTTACAATGAGCAGTTCTTC.

This chain connects TRBV2 to TRBJ1-1; TRBD1 aligns across 10 bases. V shed 4 bases and J 7 bases; nucleotides not matched to a gene: 6. From germline, CDR1 is SNHLY and CDR2 FYNNEI. The CDR3 extends over 14 amino acids. The CDR3 loop reads CASSGDRGVGEAFF. The CDR3 bases are TGTGCCAGCAGTGGGGACAGGGGAGTTGGTGAAGCTTTCTTT. The full variable domain, rest sourced from reference TRBV2 and TRBJ1-1, is EPEVTQTPSHQVTQMGQEVILRCVPISNHLYFYWYRQILGQKVEFLVSFYNNEISEKSEIFDDQFSVERPDGSNFTLKIRSTKLEDSAMYFCASSGDRGVGEAFFGQGTRLTVV.

V is TRBV4-2 and J is TRBJ2-3; D possibly corresponds to TRBD2 (5 bases). CDR3 length: 15 residues. Germline CDR1 is LGHNA and CDR2 is YNFKEQ. With 2 bases removed from V and 14 bases from J, the gap between germline ends came to 23 bases. CDR3 protein: CASSQLGMRTGERYF. The CDR3 coding sequence is TGTGCCAGCAGCCAACTAGGGATGAGGACCGGGGAAAGGTATTTT.

The chain couples TRBV4-3 to TRBJ1-3, with 7 bases fitting TRBD1. The V gene's germline CDR1 is LGHNA and CDR2 YSLEER. Unmatched junction bases numbered 14, after V lost 4 bases and J lost 2 bases. The CDR3 contains 18 residues. DNA for the CDR3: TGCGCCAGCAGCCCTAACTTACGACAGGGAGAACCTGGAAACACCATATATTTT. It yields the protein CASSPNLRQGEPGNTIYF.

This clonotype was seen just once. The chain uses TRBV3-1 and TRBJ2-5; D is unclear. The CDR3 is 14 amino acids. Trimming shortened V by 1 base and J by 11 bases, and 17 bases separated the two germline ends. From germline, CDR1 is LGHDT and CDR2 YNNKEL (reference sequence). CDR3 loop: CASSQVELFNEQYF. In DNA, the CDR3 is TGTGCCAGCAGCCAAGTTGAATTGTTCAATGAGCAGTACTTC.

J is TRBJ2-1 and V is TRBV7-8; no definite D call. Germline V gives CDR1 SGHVS, CDR2 FQNEAQ. The CDR3 consists of 15 residues. The V end lost 4 bases, the J end lost 4 bases, and 14 bases lay between the germline ends. The CDR3 reads CASSWDLGRYNEQFF. CDR3 sequence (DNA): TGTGCCAGCAGCTGGGATCTTGGGCGTTACAATGAGCAGTTCTTC.

Of note for this clonotype: This clone may be a read error of a much larger clone one base away. J is TRBJ2-1 and V is TRBV10-3; D is unclear. CDR3 size: 16 residues. Per the germline V gene, CDR1 is ENHRY and CDR2 is SYGVKD. The CDR3 spells CAISGLPPDYYNKQFF. The CDR3, as DNA: TGTGCCATCAGTGGCTTACCCCCGGATTACTACAATAAGCAGTTCTTC.

In this sample, this clonotype turned up a few times. An end of the junction does not agree with germline; a read error may underlie this. The rearrangement uses TRBV20-1 and TRBJ2-3; 12 positions agree with TRBD2. In germline, CDR1 is DFQATT, CDR2 SNEGSKA (reference sequence). The CDR3 covers 16 residues. CDR3 region: CSARGLAGWSTDTQYF. CDR3 nucleotides: TGCAGTGCCAGAGGACTAGCGGGGTGGAGCACAGATACGCAGTATTTT.

This clonotype has more than one count but fewer than ten. The chain couples TRBV14 to TRBJ1-2; D is ambiguous. The CDR3 is made up of 12 amino acids. V was clipped by 1 base and J by 8 bases, with 8 bases between them. Per the germline V gene, CDR1 is SGHDN and CDR2 is FVKESK. The CDR3 sequence is CASSQAGSGYTF. DNA of the CDR3: TGTGCCAGCAGCCAAGCGGGGAGCGGCTACACCTTC.

This clonotype has a handful of counts. V and J are TRBV20-1 and TRBJ2-1; TRBD2 agrees at 10 bases. The ends lost 6 bases at V and 4 bases at J; junction bases unmatched: 6. This CDR3 comprises 14 residues. The germline V gene has CDR1 DFQATT and CDR2 SNEGSKA (reference sequence). CDR3 loop: CSARLAGIYNEQFF. CDR3 bases: TGCAGTGCCAGACTAGCGGGCATTTACAATGAGCAGTTCTTC.

Comment on this clonotype: Mismatch with germline at one junction end may stem from a read error. The chain joins TRBV30 to TRBJ1-6, with unresolved D. Germline CDR1 is GTSNPN and CDR2 is SVGIG (reference sequence). CDR3 length: 12 residues. The CDR3 nucleotides are TGTGCCGGGAGTACGCTAGATTCACCCCTCCACTTT. Residues: CAGSTLDSPLHF.

This clonotype was detected a few times. This chain joins TRBV13 and TRBJ1-2; D is ambiguous. The CDR3 is 14 amino acids. CDR1 PRHDT and CDR2 FYEKMQ come from the germline V gene (reference sequence). V was cut by 1 base and J by 5 bases, with 11 bases left in between. The CDR3 here is CASSLESSGYGYTF. CDR3 coding DNA: TGTGCCAGCAGCTTAGAATCAAGTGGTTATGGCTACACCTTC. The whole variable domain, remainder taken from reference TRBV13 and TRBJ1-2, is AAGVIQSPRHLIKEKRETATLKCYPIPRHDTVYWYQQGPGQDPQFLISFYEKMQSDKGSIPDRFSAQQFSDYHSELNMSSLELGDSALYFCASSLESSGYGYTFGSGTRLTVV.

This clonotype was recorded many times. The J gene is TRBJ1-2, the V gene TRBV7-2; 7 positions match TRBD1. The CDR3 runs 13 residues. CDR1 and CDR2 from the germline V gene are SGHTA and FQGNSA. The junction had 6 bases not matched to a gene; V was cut back by 6 bases and J by 5 bases. CDR3: CASSSGQTYGYTF. CDR3 nucleotide sequence: TGTGCCAGCAGTTCGGGACAGACGTATGGCTACACCTTC.

The genes are TRBV12-3 or TRBV12-4 and TRBJ2-7, with TRBD1 identical over 7 bases. Germline trimming cut 6 bases from V and 0 bases from J; bases unmatched to any gene: 20. The CDR3 sequence is 19 residues long. CDR3 nucleotides: TGTGCCAGCAGACGGGGACAGAGGGGCCTGGATCCCACCTCCTACGAGCAGTACTTC. It translates to CASRRGQRGLDPTSYEQYF.

A few counts support this clonotype. V usage is TRBV29-1 and J usage is TRBJ2-4; D may be TRBD1 (7 bases). In germline, CDR1 is SQVTM, CDR2 ANQGSEA. The CDR3 contains 13 residues. V was cut by 4 bases and J by 13 bases, with 20 bases left in between. The CDR3 sequence: CSVGGQTVREQYF. CDR3 nucleotides: TGCAGCGTTGGGGGACAGACGGTTCGGGAGCAGTACTTC.

V and J are TRBV15 and TRBJ2-1; TRBD1 might be the D (5 bases). This CDR3 is built from 13 residues. CDR1 LNHNV and CDR2 YYDKDF come from the germline V gene (reference sequence). Trimming stripped 6 bases from V and 3 bases from J, with 9 bases between. Here the CDR3 DNA reads TGTGCCACCAGTGACGACAGCTACAATGAGCAGTTCTTC. Translated: CATSDDSYNEQFF.

The V call is TRBV6-1, the J call TRBJ2-2; D possibly uses TRBD1 or TRBD2 (5 bases each). Germline loops: CDR1 MNHNS, CDR2 SASEGT. The V end was cut by 8 bases, the J end by 7 bases, with 17 bases between. The CDR3 extends over 14 amino acids. In DNA form, the CDR3 reads TGTGCCAGCCAAGTGGGACCGTCGGGCGGGGAGCTGTTTTTT. Protein sequence: CASQVGPSGGELFF.

The chain recombines TRBV6-5 with TRBJ1-2; possible D gene TRBD1, 5 bases. Germline lookup yields CDR1 MNHEY and CDR2 SVGAGI. The CDR3 sequence is 15 residues long. The V end was cut by 1 base, the J end by 8 bases, with 17 bases between. The CDR3 region has the DNA TGTGCCAGCAGTTACTTTCCGGGGGAAGGGAACGGCTACACCTTC. This encodes CASSYFPGEGNGYTF.